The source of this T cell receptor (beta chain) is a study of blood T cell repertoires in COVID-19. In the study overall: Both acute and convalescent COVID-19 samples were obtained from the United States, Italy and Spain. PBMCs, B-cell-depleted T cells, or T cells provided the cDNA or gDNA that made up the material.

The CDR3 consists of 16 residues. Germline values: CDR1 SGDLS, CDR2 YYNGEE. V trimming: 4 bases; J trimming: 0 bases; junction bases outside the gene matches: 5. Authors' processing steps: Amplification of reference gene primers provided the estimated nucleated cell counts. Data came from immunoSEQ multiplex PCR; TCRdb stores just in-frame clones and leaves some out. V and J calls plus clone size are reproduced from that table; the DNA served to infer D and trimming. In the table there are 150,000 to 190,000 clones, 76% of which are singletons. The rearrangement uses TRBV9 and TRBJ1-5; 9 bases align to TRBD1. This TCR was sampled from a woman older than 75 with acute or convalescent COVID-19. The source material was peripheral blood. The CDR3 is CASSPGDRASNQPQHF. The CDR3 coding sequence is TGTGCCAGCAGCCCCGGGGACAGGGCTAGCAATCAGCCCCAGCATTTT.